This TCR beta chain was profiled in a study of T cells in localized non-small cell lung cancer. Germline V lookup: CDR1 MDHEN, CDR2 SYDVKM. Deletions cut 6 bases from V and 8 bases from J, with 20 bases between. There are 14 residues in the CDR3. Measured with immunoSEQ multiplex PCR; TCRdb has only the in-frame clones, and not every one. The table lists tens of thousands of clones, approximately 91% of them singletons. This sequence joins TRBV28 and TRBJ2-7; D uncertain. This receptor was identified in a man aged 35-75 years with stage I lung adenocarcinoma. Sequences were derived from peripheral blood, sampled before any cancer treatment. This chain's CDR3 is CASSHRKPSTQQYF. The CDR3 DNA is TGTGCCAGCAGCCACCGGAAGCCATCTACGCAGCAGTACTTC.